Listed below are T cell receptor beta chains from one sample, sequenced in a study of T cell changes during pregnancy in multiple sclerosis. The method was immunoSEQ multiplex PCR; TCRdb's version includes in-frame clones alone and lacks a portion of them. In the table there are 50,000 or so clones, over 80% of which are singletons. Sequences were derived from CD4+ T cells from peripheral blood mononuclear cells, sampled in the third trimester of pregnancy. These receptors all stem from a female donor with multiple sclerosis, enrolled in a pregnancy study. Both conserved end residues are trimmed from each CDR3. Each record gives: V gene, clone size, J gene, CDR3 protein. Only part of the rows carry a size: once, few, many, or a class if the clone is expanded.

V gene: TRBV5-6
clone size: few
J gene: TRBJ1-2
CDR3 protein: ASSLVGVGGGYT

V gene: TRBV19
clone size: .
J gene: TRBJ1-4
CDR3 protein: ASSILPGRDNEKLF

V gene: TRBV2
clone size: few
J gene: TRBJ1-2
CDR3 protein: AGGQAIYGYT

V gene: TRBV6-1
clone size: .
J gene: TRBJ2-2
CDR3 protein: ATLGRERGTGELF

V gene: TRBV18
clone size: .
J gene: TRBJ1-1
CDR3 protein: ASSLGVASNTEAF

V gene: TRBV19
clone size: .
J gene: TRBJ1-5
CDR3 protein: ASNTGERQPQH

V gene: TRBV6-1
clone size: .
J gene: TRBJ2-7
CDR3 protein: ASRKVSLGVGEQY

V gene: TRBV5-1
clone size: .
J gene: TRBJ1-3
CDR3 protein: ASSSGPRGGSGNTIY

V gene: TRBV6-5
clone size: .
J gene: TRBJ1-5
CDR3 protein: ASSYSAAGPRQPQH

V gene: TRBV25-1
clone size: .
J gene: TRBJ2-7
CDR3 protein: ASSPAPGAYEQY

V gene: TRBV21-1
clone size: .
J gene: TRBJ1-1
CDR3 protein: ASLGQPNTEAF

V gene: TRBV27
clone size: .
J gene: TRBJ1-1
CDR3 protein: ASSLWGQGKNTEAF

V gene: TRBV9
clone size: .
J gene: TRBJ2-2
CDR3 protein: ASSTGQGSTGELF

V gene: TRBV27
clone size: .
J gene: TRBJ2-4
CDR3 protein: ASSPLAGGRGGVIQY

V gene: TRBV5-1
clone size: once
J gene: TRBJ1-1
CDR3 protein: ASSLAGGRGTEAF